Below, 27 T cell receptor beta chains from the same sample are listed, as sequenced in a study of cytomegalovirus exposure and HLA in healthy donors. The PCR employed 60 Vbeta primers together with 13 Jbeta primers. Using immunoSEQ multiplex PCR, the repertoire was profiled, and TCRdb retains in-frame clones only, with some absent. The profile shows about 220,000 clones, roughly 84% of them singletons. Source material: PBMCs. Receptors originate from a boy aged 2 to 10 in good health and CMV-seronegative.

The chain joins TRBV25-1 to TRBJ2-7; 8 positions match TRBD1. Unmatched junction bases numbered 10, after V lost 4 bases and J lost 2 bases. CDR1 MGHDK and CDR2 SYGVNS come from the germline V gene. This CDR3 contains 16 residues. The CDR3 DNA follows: TGTGCCAGCAGTGCCCCCGGGACAGGAGATCCCTACGAGCAGTACTTC. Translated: CASSAPGTGDPYEQYF.

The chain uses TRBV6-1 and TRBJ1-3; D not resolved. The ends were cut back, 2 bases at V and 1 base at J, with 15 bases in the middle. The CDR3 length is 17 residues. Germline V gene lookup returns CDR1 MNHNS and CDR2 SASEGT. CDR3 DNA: TGTGCCAGCAGTGAAAGGAGGGTCGCGGGATCTGGAAACACCATATATTTT. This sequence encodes CASSERRVAGSGNTIYF.

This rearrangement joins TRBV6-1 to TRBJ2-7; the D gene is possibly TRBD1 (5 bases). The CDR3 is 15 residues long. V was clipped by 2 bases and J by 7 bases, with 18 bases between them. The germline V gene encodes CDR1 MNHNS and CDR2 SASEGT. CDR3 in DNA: TGTGCCAGCAGTGAAATGGTATTGGGGCTCGCGGAGCAGTACTTC. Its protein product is CASSEMVLGLAEQYF.

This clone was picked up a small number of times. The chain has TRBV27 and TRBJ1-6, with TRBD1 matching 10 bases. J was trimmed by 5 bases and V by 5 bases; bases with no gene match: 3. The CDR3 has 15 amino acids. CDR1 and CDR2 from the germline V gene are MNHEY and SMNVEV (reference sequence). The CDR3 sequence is CASSVGQGHNSPLHF. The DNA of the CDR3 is TGTGCCAGCAGTGTGGGACAGGGGCATAATTCACCCCTCCACTTT.

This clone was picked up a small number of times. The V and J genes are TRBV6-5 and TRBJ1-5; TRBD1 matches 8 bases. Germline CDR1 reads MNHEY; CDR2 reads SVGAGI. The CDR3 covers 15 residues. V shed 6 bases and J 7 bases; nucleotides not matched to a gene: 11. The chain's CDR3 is CASRVTGDLGQPQHF. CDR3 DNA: TGTGCCAGCAGGGTGACAGGGGATTTAGGCCAGCCCCAGCATTTT.

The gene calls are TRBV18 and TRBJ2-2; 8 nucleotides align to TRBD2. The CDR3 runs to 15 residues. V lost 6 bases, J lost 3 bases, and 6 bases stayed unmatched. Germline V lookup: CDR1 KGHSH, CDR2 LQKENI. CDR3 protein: CASSSGGPDTGELFF. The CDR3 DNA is TGTGCCAGCTCGTCGGGGGGGCCGGACACCGGGGAGCTGTTTTTT.

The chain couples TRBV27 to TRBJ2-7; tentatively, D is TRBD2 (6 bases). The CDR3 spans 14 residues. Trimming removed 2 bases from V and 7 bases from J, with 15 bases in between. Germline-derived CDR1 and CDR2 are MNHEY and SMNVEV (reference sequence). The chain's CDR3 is CASSLGLGGPEQYF. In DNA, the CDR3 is TGTGCCAGCAGTTTAGGTCTCGGGGGACCAGAGCAGTACTTC.

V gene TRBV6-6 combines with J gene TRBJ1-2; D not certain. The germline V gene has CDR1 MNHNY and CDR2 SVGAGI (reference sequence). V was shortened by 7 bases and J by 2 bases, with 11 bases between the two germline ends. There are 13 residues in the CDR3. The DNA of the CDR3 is TGTGCCAGCATTCCTGGCGGAAACTATGGCTACACCTTC. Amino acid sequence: CASIPGGNYGYTF.

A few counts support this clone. CDR3 sequence (DNA): TGTGCCAGCAGTGAAGGACTAGCGGGAGTCCACGAGCAGTACTTC. Amino acid sequence: CASSEGLAGVHEQYF. The J gene is TRBJ2-7, the V gene TRBV6-1, with TRBD2 identical over 12 bases. Germline V CDR1 and CDR2: MNHNS, SASEGT. Trimming removed 1 base from V and 5 bases from J; junction bases left unmatched: 3. The CDR3 spans 15 residues.

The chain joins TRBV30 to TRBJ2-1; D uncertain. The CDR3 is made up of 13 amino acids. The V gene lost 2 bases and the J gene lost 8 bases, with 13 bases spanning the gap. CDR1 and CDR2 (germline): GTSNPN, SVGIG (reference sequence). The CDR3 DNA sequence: TGTGCCTGGAGTCTATCCTCGAATCATGAGCAGTTCTTC. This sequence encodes CAWSLSSNHEQFF.

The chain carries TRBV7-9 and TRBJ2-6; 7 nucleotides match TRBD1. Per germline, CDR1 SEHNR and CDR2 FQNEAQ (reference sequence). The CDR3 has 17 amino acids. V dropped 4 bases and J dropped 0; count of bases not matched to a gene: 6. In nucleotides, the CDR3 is TGTGCCAGCAGCTCTACGGACAGGAGCTCTGGGGCCAACGTCCTGACTTTC. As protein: CASSSTDRSSGANVLTF.

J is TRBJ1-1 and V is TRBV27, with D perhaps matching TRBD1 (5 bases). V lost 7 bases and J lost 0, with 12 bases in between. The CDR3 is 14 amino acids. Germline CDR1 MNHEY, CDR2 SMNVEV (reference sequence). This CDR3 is CASTDRGMNTEAFF. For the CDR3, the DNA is TGTGCCAGCACCGATAGGGGAATGAACACTGAAGCTTTCTTT.

CDR3 protein: CASSVEGGGEAFF. CDR3 coding DNA: TGTGCCAGCAGCGTAGAAGGGGGCGGTGAAGCTTTCTTT. V gene TRBV9 combines with J gene TRBJ1-1; 7 nucleotides align to TRBD1. The V segment lost 0 bases and the J segment 7 bases; nucleotides outside the gene matches: 3. The CDR3 is made up of 13 amino acids. Germline V CDR1 and CDR2: SGDLS, YYNGEE.

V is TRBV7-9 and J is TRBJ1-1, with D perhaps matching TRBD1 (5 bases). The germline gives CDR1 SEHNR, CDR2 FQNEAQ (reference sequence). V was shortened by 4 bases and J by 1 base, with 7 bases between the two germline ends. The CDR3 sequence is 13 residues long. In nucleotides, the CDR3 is TGTGCCAGCAGCTACGGACAGAACACTGAAGCTTTCTTT. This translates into CASSYGQNTEAFF.

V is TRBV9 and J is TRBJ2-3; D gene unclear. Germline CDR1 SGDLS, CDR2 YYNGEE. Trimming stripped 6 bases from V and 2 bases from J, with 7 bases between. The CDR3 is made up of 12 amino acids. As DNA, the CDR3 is TGTGCCAGCACCAAAATCACAGATACGCAGTATTTT. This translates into CASTKITDTQYF.

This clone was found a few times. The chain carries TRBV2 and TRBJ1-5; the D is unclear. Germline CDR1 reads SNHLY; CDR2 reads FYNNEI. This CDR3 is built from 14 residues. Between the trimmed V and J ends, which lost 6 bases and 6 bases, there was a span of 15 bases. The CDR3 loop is CASRVGGLRQPQHF. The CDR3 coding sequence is TGTGCCAGCAGGGTGGGAGGGCTACGTCAGCCCCAGCATTTT.

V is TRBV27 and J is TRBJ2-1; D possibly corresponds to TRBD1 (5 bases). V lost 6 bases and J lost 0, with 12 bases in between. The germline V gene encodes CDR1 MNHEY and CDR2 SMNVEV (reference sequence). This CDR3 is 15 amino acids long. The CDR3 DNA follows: TGTGCCAGCAGCCCTCGACAGAGCTCCTACAATGAGCAGTTCTTC. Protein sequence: CASSPRQSSYNEQFF.

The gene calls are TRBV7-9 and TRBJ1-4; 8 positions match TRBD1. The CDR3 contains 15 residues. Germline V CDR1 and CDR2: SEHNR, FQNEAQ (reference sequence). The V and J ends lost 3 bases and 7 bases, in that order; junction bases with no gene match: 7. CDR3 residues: CASSLAGTGIEKLFF. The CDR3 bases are TGTGCCAGCAGCTTGGCCGGGACAGGAATTGAAAAACTGTTTTTT. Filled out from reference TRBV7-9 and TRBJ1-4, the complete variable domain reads DTGVSQNPRHKITKRGQNVTFRCDPISEHNRLYWYRQTLGQGPEFLTYFQNEAQLEKSRLLSDRFSAERPKGSFSTLEIQRTEQGDSAMYLCASSLAGTGIEKLFFGSGTQLSVL.

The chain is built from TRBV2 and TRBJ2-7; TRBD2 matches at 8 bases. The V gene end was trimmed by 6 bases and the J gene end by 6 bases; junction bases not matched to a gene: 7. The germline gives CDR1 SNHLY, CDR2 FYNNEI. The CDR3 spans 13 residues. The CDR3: CASRTSGSGEQYF. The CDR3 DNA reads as TGTGCCAGCAGAACCAGCGGGAGTGGCGAGCAGTACTTC.

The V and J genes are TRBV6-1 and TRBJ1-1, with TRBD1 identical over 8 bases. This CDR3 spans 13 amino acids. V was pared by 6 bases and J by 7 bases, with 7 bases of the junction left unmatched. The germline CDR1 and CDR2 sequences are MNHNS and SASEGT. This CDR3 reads CASRVRGQGEAFF. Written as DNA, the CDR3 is TGTGCCAGCAGAGTCAGGGGGCAAGGTGAAGCTTTCTTT.

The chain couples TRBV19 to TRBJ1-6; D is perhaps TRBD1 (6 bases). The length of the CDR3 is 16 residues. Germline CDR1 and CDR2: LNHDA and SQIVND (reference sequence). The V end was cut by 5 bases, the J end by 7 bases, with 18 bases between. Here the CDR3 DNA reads TGTGCCAGTAGTGGGTCCGGGGGGGCCCCAAATTCACCCCTCCACTTT. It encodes CASSGSGGAPNSPLHF.

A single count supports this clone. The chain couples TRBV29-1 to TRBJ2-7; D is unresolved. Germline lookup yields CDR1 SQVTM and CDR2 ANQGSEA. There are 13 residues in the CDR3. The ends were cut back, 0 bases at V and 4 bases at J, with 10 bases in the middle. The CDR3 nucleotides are TGCAGCGTTGAAGATCAGTCAGGATACGAGCAGTACTTC. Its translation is CSVEDQSGYEQYF.

The CDR3 DNA reads TGTGCCAGCAGCTCCCAAAACTACGAGCAGTACTTC. It codes for CASSSQNYEQYF. The V and J genes are TRBV7-8 and TRBJ2-7; D remains unclear. V was shortened by 4 bases and J by 3 bases, with 7 bases between the two germline ends. CDR1 and CDR2 from the germline V gene are SGHVS and FQNEAQ. This CDR3 comprises 12 residues.

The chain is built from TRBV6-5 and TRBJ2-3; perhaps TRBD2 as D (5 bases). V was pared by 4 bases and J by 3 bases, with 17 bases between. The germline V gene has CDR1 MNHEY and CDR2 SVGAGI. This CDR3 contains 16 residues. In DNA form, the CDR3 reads TGTGCCAGCAGTTTCTGGTTAGGCCGCGGGACAGATACGCAGTATTTT. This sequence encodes CASSFWLGRGTDTQYF.

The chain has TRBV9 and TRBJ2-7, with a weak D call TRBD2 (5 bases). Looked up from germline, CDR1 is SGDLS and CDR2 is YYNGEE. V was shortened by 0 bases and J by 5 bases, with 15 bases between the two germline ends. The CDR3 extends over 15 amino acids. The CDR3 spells CASSVVGGPGDEQYF. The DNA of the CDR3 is TGTGCCAGCAGCGTAGTGGGCGGGCCCGGCGACGAGCAGTACTTC.

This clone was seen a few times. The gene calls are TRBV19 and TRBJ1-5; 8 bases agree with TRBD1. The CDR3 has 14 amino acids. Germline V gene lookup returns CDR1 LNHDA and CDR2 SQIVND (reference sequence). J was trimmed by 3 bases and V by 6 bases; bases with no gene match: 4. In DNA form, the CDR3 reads TGTGCCAGTAGCCAGGACAGGGACAATCAGCCCCAGCATTTT. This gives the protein CASSQDRDNQPQHF.

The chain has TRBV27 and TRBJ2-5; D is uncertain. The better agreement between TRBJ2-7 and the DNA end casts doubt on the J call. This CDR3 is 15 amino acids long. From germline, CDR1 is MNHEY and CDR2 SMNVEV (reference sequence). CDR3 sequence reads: CASSFLTEYIDEQYF. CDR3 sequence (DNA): TGTGCCAGCAGTTTCCTCACAGAATACATCGACGAGCAGTACTTC.